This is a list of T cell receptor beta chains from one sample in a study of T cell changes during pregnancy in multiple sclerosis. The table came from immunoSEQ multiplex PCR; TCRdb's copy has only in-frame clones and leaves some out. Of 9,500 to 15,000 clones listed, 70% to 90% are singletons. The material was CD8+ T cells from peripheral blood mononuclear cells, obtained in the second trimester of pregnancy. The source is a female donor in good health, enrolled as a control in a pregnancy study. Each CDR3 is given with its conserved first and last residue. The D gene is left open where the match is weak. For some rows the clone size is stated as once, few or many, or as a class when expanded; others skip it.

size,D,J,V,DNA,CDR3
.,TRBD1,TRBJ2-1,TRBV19,TGTGCCAGTAGTATAGGGACAGGGGGAATAGGCAATGAGCAGTTCTTC,CASSIGTGGIGNEQFF
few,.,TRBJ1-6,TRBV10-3,TGTGCCACTCATGAAGGCGGGGCCTATAATTCACCCCTCCACTTT,CATHEGGAYNSPLHF
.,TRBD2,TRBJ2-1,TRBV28,TGTGCCAGCAGCTACCCGGCTAGCGGGAGGGATGAGCAGTTCTTC,CASSYPASGRDEQFF
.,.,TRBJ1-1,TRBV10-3,TGTGCCACCCAGGGAGGGAACACTGAAGCTTTCTTT,CATQGGNTEAFF
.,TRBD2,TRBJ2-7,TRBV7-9,TGTGCCAGCAGCGACGGGACTAGCGCTAGCTACGAGCAGTACTTC,CASSDGTSASYEQYF
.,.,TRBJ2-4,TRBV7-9,TGTGCCAGCAGCCCTGCGGTCAAAAACATTCAGTACTTC,CASSPAVKNIQYF
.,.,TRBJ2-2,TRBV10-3,TGTGCCATCAGTGGCCGACAGGCCTTCACCGGGGAGCTGTTTTTT,CAISGRQAFTGELFF
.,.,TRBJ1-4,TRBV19,TGTGCCAGTAGTATAGTTTTCACAACTAATGAAAAACTGTTTTTT,CASSIVFTTNEKLFF
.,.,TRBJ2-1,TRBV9,TGTGCCAGCAGCGTCGGGACTCCCTACAATGAGCAGTTCTTC,CASSVGTPYNEQFF
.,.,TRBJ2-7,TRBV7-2,TGTGCCAGCAGCTTCAGACAGGCCAAGTACGAGCAGTACTTC,CASSFRQAKYEQYF
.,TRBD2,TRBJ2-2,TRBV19,TGTGCCTCAGGAATAGCGGGAGGGCCAACCGGGGAGCTGTTTTTT,CASGIAGGPTGELFF
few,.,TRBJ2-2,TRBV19,TGTGCCAGTAGTATCTTCGAGGGAGTTGTCGGGGAGCTGTTTTTT,CASSIFEGVVGELFF
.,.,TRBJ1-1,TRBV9,TGTGCCAGCAGCTCAACGGGGGGACCGAACACTGAAGCTTTCTTT,CASSSTGGPNTEAFF
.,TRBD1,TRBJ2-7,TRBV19,TGTGCCAGTAGCTCGACAGGGGAAGACTACGAGCAGTACTTC,CASSSTGEDYEQYF
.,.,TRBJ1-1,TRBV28,TGTGCCAGCAGTTCGGGACAGAACACTGAAGCTTTCTTT,CASSSGQNTEAFF
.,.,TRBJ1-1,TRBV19,TGTGCCAGTAGTATTCCCCGGGGGGGCCGAGTCGCTTTCTTT,CASSIPRGGRVAFF
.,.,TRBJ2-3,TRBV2,TGTGCCAGCAGTGAATGGGGCGGGATTAGCACAGATACGCAGTATTTT,CASSEWGGISTDTQYF
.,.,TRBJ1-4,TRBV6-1,TGTGCCAGCAGTGTCGGCAGGGAATTTGAAAAACTGTTTTTT,CASSVGREFEKLFF
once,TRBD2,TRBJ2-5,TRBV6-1,TGTGCCAGCAGTGAACCGCTAGCGGGAGCTCAAGAGACCCAGTACTTC,CASSEPLAGAQETQYF
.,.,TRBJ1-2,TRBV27,TGTGCCAGCAGTTTTCGGGGTTATGGCTACACCTTC,CASSFRGYGYTF
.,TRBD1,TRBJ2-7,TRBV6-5,TGTGCCAGCAGTTACGGAACAGGGGGTACCTACGAGCAGTACTTC,CASSYGTGGTYEQYF
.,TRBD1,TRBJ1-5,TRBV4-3,TGCGCCAGCAGCCAAGATCGGACAGGGGAAAATCAGCCCCAGCATTTT,CASSQDRTGENQPQHF
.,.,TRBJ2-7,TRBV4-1,TGCGCCAGCAGCCAAGGCTGGGACGGAGGGAACGAGCAGTACTTC,CASSQGWDGGNEQYF
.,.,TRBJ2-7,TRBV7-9,TGTGCCAGCAGCTTAGTAGGGTCCGGGACTGTTCCCTACGAGCAGTACTTC,CASSLVGSGTVPYEQYF
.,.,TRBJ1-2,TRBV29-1,TGCACCGGACAGACTAACTATGGCTACACCTTC,CTGQTNYGYTF
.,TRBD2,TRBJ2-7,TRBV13,TGTGCCAGCAGCTCTAGCGGGGGGACCTACGAGCAGTACTTC,CASSSSGGTYEQYF
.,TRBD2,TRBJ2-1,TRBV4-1,TGCGCCAGCAGCCAAGGGGGTAGCGGGGGCAATGAGCAGTTCTTC,CASSQGGSGGNEQFF
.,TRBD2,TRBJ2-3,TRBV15,TGTGCCACCAGGGACGGGGGGGATACGCAGTATTTT,CATRDGGDTQYF
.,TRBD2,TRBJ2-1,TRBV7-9,TGTGCCAGCAGCTGGACTAGCGGGGGGCGGGATGAGCAGTTCTTC,CASSWTSGGRDEQFF
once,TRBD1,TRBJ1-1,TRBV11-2,TGTGCCAGCAGCTTAGACCACAGGGGCGCTGGGGACACTGAAGCTTTCTTT,CASSLDHRGAGDTEAFF
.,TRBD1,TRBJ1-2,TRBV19,TGTGCCAGTAGTGGAGACAGGGAGAAATCGCCGCCTAACTATGGCTACACCTTC,CASSGDREKSPPNYGYTF
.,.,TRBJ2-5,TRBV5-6,TGTGCCAGCAGCTTGGACACTTGGGAGGAGACCCAGTACTTC,CASSLDTWEETQYF
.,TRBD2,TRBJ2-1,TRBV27,TGTGCCAGCAGTTCCGGGACTAGCGGCCGTAATGAGCAGTTCTTC,CASSSGTSGRNEQFF
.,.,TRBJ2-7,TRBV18,TGTGCCAGCTCACCATCAAGTCCGGACTTAATGGGCGAGCAGTACTTC,CASSPSSPDLMGEQYF
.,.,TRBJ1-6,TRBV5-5,TGTGCCAGCAGCTTGTTGGCAGGGGCCTTTCATAATTCACCCCTCCACTTT,CASSLLAGAFHNSPLHF
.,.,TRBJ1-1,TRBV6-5,TGTGCCAGCAGTTACTCAGGGGGGGGGCTCACTGAAGCTTTCTTT,CASSYSGGGLTEAFF
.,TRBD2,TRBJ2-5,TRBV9,TGTGCCAGCAGCGTAGGGCGGGGGGTTAAAGAGACCCAGTACTTC,CASSVGRGVKETQYF
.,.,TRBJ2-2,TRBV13,TGTGCCAGCAGCTTAACAGGAAACGGGGAGCTGTTTTTT,CASSLTGNGELFF
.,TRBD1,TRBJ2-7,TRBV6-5,TGTGCCAGCAGTTACGTCTCCGGGACAGGTTACGAGCAGTACTTC,CASSYVSGTGYEQYF
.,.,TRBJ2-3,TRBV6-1,TGTGCCAGCAGTGAAGCGCAAGGGGCTCTGGGTCCAAGATACACAGATACGCAGTATTTT,CASSEAQGALGPRYTDTQYF
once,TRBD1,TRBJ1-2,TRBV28,TGTGCCAGCATACGGACAGGGTATGGCTACACCTTC,CASIRTGYGYTF
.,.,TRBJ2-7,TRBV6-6,TGTGCCAGCAGTAACCAAGAGGCAGACGAGCAGTACTTC,CASSNQEADEQYF
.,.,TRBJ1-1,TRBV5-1,TGCGCCAGCAGCTTGAGACACCCGAACACTGAAGCTTTCTTT,CASSLRHPNTEAFF
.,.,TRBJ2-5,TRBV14,TGTGCCAGCAGCCGCAAGGGGGACCCCCGGGTAGAGACCCAGTACTTC,CASSRKGDPRVETQYF
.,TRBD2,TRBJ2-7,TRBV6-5,TGTGCCAGCAGGCCGGGACTAGCGGCTGTCCGCGAGCAGTACTTC,CASRPGLAAVREQYF
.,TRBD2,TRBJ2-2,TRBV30,TGTGCCTGGACGCGTAGCGGGAGGGACACCGGGGAGCTGTTTTTT,CAWTRSGRDTGELFF
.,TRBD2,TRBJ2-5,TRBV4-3,TGCGCCAGCAGCCCGTCCACTAGCGGGGGGGGAGAGACCCAGTACTTC,CASSPSTSGGGETQYF
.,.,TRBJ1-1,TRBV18,TGTGCCAGCTCACCGCAGGGGTGGGGGAACACTGAAGCTTTCTTT,CASSPQGWGNTEAFF
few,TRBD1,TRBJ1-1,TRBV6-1,TGTGCCAGCAGTGAAGCCAGGGGGCGCGTAGAAGCTTTCTTT,CASSEARGRVEAFF
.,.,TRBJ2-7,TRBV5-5,TGTGCCAGCAGCTTGCAGGGTACCTACGAGCAGTACTTC,CASSLQGTYEQYF
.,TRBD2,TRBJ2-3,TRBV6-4,TGTGCCAGCAGTACAGGGACTAGCGGGGCGACAGATACGCAGTATTTT,CASSTGTSGATDTQYF
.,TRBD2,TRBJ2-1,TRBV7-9,TGTGCCAGCCAAGTGCCAGCGGGGGGGCACTGGAATGAGCAGTTCTTC,CASQVPAGGHWNEQFF
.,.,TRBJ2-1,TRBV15,TGTGCCACCAGCACCCTAGCGGAGGGGGCCTACAATGAGCAGTTCTTC,CATSTLAEGAYNEQFF
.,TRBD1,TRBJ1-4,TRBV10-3,TGTGCCATCAGTGACCCGGACAGGGTAACTAATGAAAAACTGTTTTTT,CAISDPDRVTNEKLFF
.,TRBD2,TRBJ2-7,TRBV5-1,TGCGCCAGCAGCAAGGAACTAGCGGGGGCCAACCGGGACGAGCAGTACTTC,CASSKELAGANRDEQYF